This entry lists 13 T cell receptor beta chains sequenced from one sample in a study of CD8 T cells in ankylosing spondylitis (dated by TCRdb to the late 2010s). The full study reports these points: Blood from ankylosing spondylitis patients appeared to be characterized by a TCR beta motif made up of under ten highly homologous amino acid variants.

The library relied on 5' RACE. Sequenced using an Illumina HiSeq 2500. TCRdb redid the processing of the public reads, applying fastp at Q25 and MiXCR, and retained in-frame beta chains. All rows with the same CDR3 protein become a single entry with the most common DNA and genes. The sample records 400,000 to 450,000 distinct CDR3 sequences, 15% to 20% of which are singletons. Approximately 0.93% of the sample is taken by the ten largest. The antigens these receptors bind are not known. The sequencing input was blood, either unsorted or a sorted T cell fraction (not recorded which). The receptors here all came from a male donor with ankylosing spondylitis.

The gene calls are TRBV3-1 and TRBJ2-7, with 9 positions matching TRBD1. With 2 bases clipped from V and 3 bases from J, the junction kept 5 bases outside the gene matches. CDR1 and CDR2 (germline): LGHDT, YNNKEL (reference sequence). The CDR3 contains 15 residues. The chain's CDR3 is CASSQPGQGGYEQYF. The CDR3 bases are TGTGCCAGCAGCCAACCGGGACAGGGAGGCTACGAGCAGTACTTC.

The chain couples TRBV11-3 to TRBJ2-1; D not certain. Per germline, CDR1 SGHNT and CDR2 YENEEA. V was pared by 1 base and J by 5 bases, with 12 bases between. CDR3 size: 15 residues. CDR3 sequence reads: CASSLGLLGNNEQFF. Here the CDR3 DNA reads TGTGCCAGCAGCTTAGGGTTGCTGGGGAACAATGAGCAGTTCTTC.

This clonotype came up a few times. The chain carries TRBV6-2 or TRBV6-3 and TRBJ1-5; D ambiguous. Germline CDR1 and CDR2: MNHEY and SVGEGT. The V and J ends lost 6 bases and 6 bases respectively, with 12 bases between them. This CDR3 region has 13 residues. CDR3 protein: CASRLRTVQPQHF. The CDR3 DNA sequence: TGTGCCAGCAGACTCCGTACAGTTCAGCCCCAGCATTTT.

This clonotype was recorded a few times. V usage is TRBV7-6 and J usage is TRBJ2-7; 10 bases are shared with TRBD2. V shed 5 bases, J shed 7 bases, and the junction held 20 bases outside the gene matches. Germline lookup yields CDR1 SGHVS and CDR2 FNYEAQ. The CDR3 sequence is 18 residues long. Here the CDR3 reads CASSQTTWASGRSLEQYF. In nucleotides, the CDR3 is TGTGCCAGCAGCCAAACCACCTGGGCTAGCGGGAGATCTCTGGAGCAGTACTTC.

This clonotype showed up just a few times. This chain connects TRBV12-3 or TRBV12-4 to TRBJ2-3, with 9 positions matching TRBD1. The trim removed 6 bases at V and 4 bases at J, leaving 8 bases unmatched. CDR3 size: 15 residues. The CDR3: CASRGTGFGSDTQYF. Here the CDR3 DNA reads TGTGCCAGCAGGGGGACAGGGTTTGGGTCAGATACGCAGTATTTT.

This clonotype has at least ten counts. This chain joins TRBV12-3 or TRBV12-4 and TRBJ1-2, with no clear D. V was clipped by 1 base and J by 6 bases, with 15 bases between them. CDR3 length: 15 amino acids. As DNA, the CDR3 is TGTGCCAGCAGTTTAGGCAGCACCCCCGGCGATGGCTACACCTTC. The encoded protein is CASSLGSTPGDGYTF.

This sequence joins TRBV11-2 and TRBJ1-6; perhaps TRBD1 as D (5 bases). The CDR3 has 14 residues. Trimming cost V 5 bases and J 7 bases, with 12 bases left between them. From germline, CDR1 is SGHAT and CDR2 FQNNGV. CDR3 nucleotide sequence: TGTGCCAGCAGCCTCGGGACGCCCAATTCACCCCTCCACTTT. This codes for CASSLGTPNSPLHF.

The chain carries TRBV19 and TRBJ1-5; 7 bases fit TRBD1. Germline loops: CDR1 LNHDA, CDR2 SQIVND (reference sequence). The V segment lost 7 bases and the J segment 6 bases; nucleotides outside the gene matches: 15. The CDR3 spans 16 residues. The CDR3 spells CASTPFGTEGIQPQHF. CDR3 nucleotides: TGTGCCAGTACCCCCTTTGGGACAGAGGGCATTCAGCCCCAGCATTTT.

This chain uses TRBV7-2 with TRBJ2-5; D is uncertain. V was pared by 5 bases and J by 8 bases, with 18 bases between. CDR1 is SGHTA and CDR2 is FQGNSA in the germline V gene. The CDR3 extends over 14 amino acids. The CDR3, as DNA: TGTGCCAGCAGCCGCGCTAGGTCAGACCGAACCCAGTACTTC. Translating it yields CASSRARSDRTQYF.

The chain has TRBV12-5 and TRBJ2-2; D is perhaps TRBD1 (6 bases). CDR1 is LGHNT, CDR2 FRNRAP, per germline. The CDR3 consists of 15 residues. Trimming removed 7 bases at V and 2 bases at J, with 14 bases between. Here the CDR3 reads CASDPGTLNTGELFF. DNA of the CDR3: TGTGCTAGTGACCCCGGGACACTTAACACCGGGGAGCTGTTTTTT.

The rearrangement joins TRBV5-1 to TRBJ2-7, with 7 nucleotides matching TRBD2. Germline CDR1 and CDR2: SGHRS and YFSETQ. The CDR3 loop spans 17 amino acids. Trimming cost V 0 bases and J 2 bases; bases outside gene matches: 11. The CDR3 DNA reads as TGCGCCAGCAGCTTGGGAAGGGACTGGCGGGGGACCTACGAGCAGTACTTC. This gives the protein CASSLGRDWRGTYEQYF.

Ten or more counts support this clonotype. The chain recombines TRBV20-1 with TRBJ2-7, with D uncertain. V was pared by 5 bases and J by 3 bases, with 17 bases between. CDR3 length: 14 amino acids. Germline loops: CDR1 DFQATT, CDR2 SNEGSKA (reference sequence). The DNA for the CDR3 is TGCAGTGCTGCCCTTGAGACATTCCTCTACGAGCAGTACTTC. This codes for CSAALETFLYEQYF.

The rearrangement uses TRBV20-1 and TRBJ2-5; D is uncertain. V lost 6 bases and J 0 bases, leaving 8 bases between the germline ends. This CDR3 has 12 amino acids. CDR1 DFQATT and CDR2 SNEGSKA come from the germline V gene (reference sequence). The CDR3 bases are TGCAGTGCCTCTCGGGACCAAGAGACCCAGTACTTC. It encodes CSASRDQETQYF.